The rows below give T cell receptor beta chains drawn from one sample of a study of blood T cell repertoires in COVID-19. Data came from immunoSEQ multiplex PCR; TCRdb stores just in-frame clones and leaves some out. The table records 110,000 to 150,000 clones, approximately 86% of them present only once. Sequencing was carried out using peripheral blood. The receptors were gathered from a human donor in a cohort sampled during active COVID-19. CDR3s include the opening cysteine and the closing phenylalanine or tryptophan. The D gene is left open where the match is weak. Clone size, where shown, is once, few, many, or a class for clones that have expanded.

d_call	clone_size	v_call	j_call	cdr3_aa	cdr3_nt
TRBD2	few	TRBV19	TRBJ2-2	CASSIGGGGASTGELFF	TGTGCCAGTAGTATAGGTGGCGGGGGGGCATCAACCGGGGAGCTGTTTTTT
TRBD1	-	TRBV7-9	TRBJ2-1	CASSLEVGSGGAYNEQFF	TGTGCCAGCAGCTTAGAAGTTGGGTCAGGGGGCGCCTACAATGAGCAGTTCTTC
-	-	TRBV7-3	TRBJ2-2	CASSSRVPGEGGELFF	TGTGCCAGCAGTTCCAGGGTTCCGGGGGAAGGCGGGGAGCTGTTTTTT
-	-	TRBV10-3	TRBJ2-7	CAISESLPGEQYF	TGTGCCATCAGTGAGTCCCTACCTGGCGAGCAGTACTTC
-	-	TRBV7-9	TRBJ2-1	CASSSSRRGNEQFF	TGTGCCAGCAGCTCCTCTAGGAGGGGCAATGAGCAGTTCTTC
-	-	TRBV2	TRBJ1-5	CASSEEGQLFSNQPQHF	TGTGCCAGCAGTGAAGAGGGGCAGCTCTTTAGCAATCAGCCCCAGCATTTT
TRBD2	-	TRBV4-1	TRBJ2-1	CASSHGTSAYNEQFF	TGCGCCAGCAGCCACGGGACTAGCGCCTACAATGAGCAGTTCTTC
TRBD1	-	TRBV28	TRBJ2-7	CASNSRDRNYEQYF	TGTGCCAGCAACAGCCGGGACAGAAACTACGAGCAGTACTTC
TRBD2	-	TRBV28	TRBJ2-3	CASSSPGEGGTDTQYF	TGTGCCAGCAGTTCGCCCGGGGAGGGTGGGACAGATACGCAGTATTTT
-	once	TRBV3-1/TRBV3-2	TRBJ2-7	CASSDGPPYEQYF	TGTGCCAGCAGCGATGGGCCCCCCTACGAGCAGTACTTC
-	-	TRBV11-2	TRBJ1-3	CASSSDSLSGNTIYF	TGTGCCAGCAGCTCTGACAGCCTCTCTGGAAACACCATATATTTT
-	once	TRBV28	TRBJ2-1	CASSSTGYNEQFF	TGTGCCAGCAGTTCGACAGGATACAATGAGCAGTTCTTC
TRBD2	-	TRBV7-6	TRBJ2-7	CASSSEPGLGTYEQYF	TGTGCCAGCAGCTCAGAACCGGGACTAGGTACTTACGAGCAGTACTTC
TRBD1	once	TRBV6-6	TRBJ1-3	CASSRTSGTGGDLSGNTIYF	TGTGCCAGCAGTCGAACCTCCGGGACAGGGGGCGACCTCTCTGGAAACACCATATATTTT
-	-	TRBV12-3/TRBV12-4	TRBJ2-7	CASSLASGYEQYF	TGTGCCAGCAGTTTAGCTAGCGGTTACGAGCAGTACTTC
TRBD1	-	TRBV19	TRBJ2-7	CASSRGTGDNEQYF	TGTGCCAGTAGTAGGGGGACAGGGGACAACGAGCAGTACTTC
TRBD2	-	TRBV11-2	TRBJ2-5	CASSPPGLAKQETQYF	TGTGCCAGCAGTCCCCCCGGACTAGCGAAACAAGAGACCCAGTACTTC
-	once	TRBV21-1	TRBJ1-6	CASSPRQGQSISPLHF	TGTGCCAGCAGCCCCCGACAGGGGCAAAGTATTTCACCCCTCCACTTT
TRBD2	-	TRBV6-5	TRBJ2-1	CASSYRGGTVNQQFF	TGTGCCAGCAGTTATCGCGGGGGGACCGTCAATCAGCAGTTCTTC
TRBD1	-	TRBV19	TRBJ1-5	CASTLSTGQGGNMGNQPQHF	TGTGCCAGTACCTTAAGCACGGGACAGGGGGGGAATATGGGCAATCAGCCCCAGCATTTT
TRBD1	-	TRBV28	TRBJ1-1	CAIQGAGFAEAFF	TGTGCCATACAGGGGGCGGGATTCGCTGAAGCTTTCTTT
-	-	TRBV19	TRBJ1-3	CASSPRSSGNTIYF	TGTGCCAGTAGTCCTAGAAGTTCTGGAAACACCATATATTTT
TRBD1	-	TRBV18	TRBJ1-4	CASSRQGTNEKLFF	TGTGCCAGCTCGCGACAGGGAACTAATGAAAAACTGTTTTTT
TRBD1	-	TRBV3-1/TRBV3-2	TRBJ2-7	CASSQSPTGNEQYF	TGTGCCAGCAGCCAAAGCCCGACAGGGAACGAGCAGTACTTC
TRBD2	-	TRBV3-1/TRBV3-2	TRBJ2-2	CASSLGLAGGDTGELFF	TGTGCCAGCAGCCTTGGACTAGCGGGGGGGGACACCGGGGAGCTGTTTTTT
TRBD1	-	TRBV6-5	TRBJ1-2	CASIAGQNFYGYTF	TGTGCCAGCATTGCGGGACAGAACTTCTATGGCTACACCTTC
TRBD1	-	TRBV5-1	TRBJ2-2	CASSLDLGGNTGELFF	TGCGCCAGCAGCTTAGATCTAGGGGGCAACACCGGGGAGCTGTTTTTT
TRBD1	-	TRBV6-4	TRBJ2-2	CASSRTGGTFSNTGELFF	TGTGCCAGCAGTCGGACAGGGGGCACTTTTTCGAACACCGGGGAGCTGTTTTTT